This entry lists 30 T cell receptor beta chains sequenced from one sample in a study of control samples from healthy donors and cancer patients. Clones were sequenced by immunoSEQ multiplex PCR, and TCRdb holds only the in-frame ones, with some missing. The sample has roughly 99,000 clones, roughly four fifths seen once. Source material: blood. The receptors come from a man aged 55 to 69 in good health.

The chain employs TRBV25-1 and TRBJ1-2, with 8 bases aligning to TRBD1. Germline V gives CDR1 MGHDK, CDR2 SYGVNS. J lost 4 bases, V lost 3 bases, and 16 bases had no gene match. The CDR3 spans 18 residues. The CDR3 coding sequence is TGTGCCAGCAGTGACTCAGGCCTGGGAGGACAGGGAACCTATGGCTACACCTTC. Translating it yields CASSDSGLGGQGTYGYTF.

The CDR3 DNA is TGTGCCAGTAGTATCAGTCTAGTGGGGACTAGCGGGAGGAATGAGCAGTTCTTC. Amino acids: CASSISLVGTSGRNEQFF. V usage is TRBV19 and J usage is TRBJ2-1; TRBD2 matches at 15 bases. Trimming removed 3 bases from V and 7 bases from J; junction bases left unmatched: 10. Per germline, CDR1 LNHDA and CDR2 SQIVND (reference sequence). The CDR3 runs 18 residues.

V and J are TRBV7-8 and TRBJ1-2; D is unclear. This CDR3 has 13 residues. V lost 4 bases and J lost 2, with 8 bases in between. Per the germline V gene, CDR1 is SGHVS and CDR2 is FQNEAQ. CDR3 coding DNA: TGTGCCAGCAGCTCGCCATTAAACTATGGCTACACCTTC. This gives the protein CASSSPLNYGYTF.

The chain carries TRBV6-6 and TRBJ2-7; D possibly corresponds to TRBD2 (6 bases). CDR3 size: 12 residues. V was shortened by 6 bases and J by 7 bases, with 13 bases between the two germline ends. Germline loops: CDR1 MNHNY, CDR2 SVGAGI (reference sequence). CDR3 residues: CASRVETREQYF. DNA of the CDR3: TGTGCCAGCAGGGTCGAGACTAGGGAGCAGTACTTC.

The J gene is TRBJ2-2, the V gene TRBV4-2; D gene uncertain. The CDR3 runs to 16 residues. Looked up from germline, CDR1 is LGHNA and CDR2 is YNFKEQ. Trimming stripped 3 bases from V and 1 base from J, with 12 bases between. DNA for the CDR3: TGTGCCAGCAGCCAGGAAGACTGGAAGAACACCGGGGAGCTGTTTTTT. This sequence encodes CASSQEDWKNTGELFF.

This chain connects TRBV2 to TRBJ1-1; a weak D match, TRBD1 (5 bases). Germline assignment: CDR1 SNHLY and CDR2 FYNNEI. This CDR3 is built from 13 residues. Trimming shortened V by 6 bases and J by 1 base, and 9 bases separated the two germline ends. The CDR3 spells CASRGEGNTEAFF. Here the CDR3 DNA reads TGTGCCAGCAGAGGGGAAGGGAACACTGAAGCTTTCTTT.

The chain employs TRBV19 and TRBJ1-6, with D tentatively TRBD1 (5 bases). Germline values: CDR1 LNHDA, CDR2 SQIVND (reference sequence). CDR3 length: 15 amino acids. V lost 3 bases, J lost 7 bases, and 13 bases lay in between. CDR3 sequence reads: CASSIGGRTNSPLHF. CDR3 bases: TGTGCCAGTAGTATCGGGGGACGGACAAATTCACCCCTCCACTTT.

V gene TRBV5-1 combines with J gene TRBJ1-2, with D hard to call. Deletions cut 0 bases from V and 3 bases from J, with 18 bases between. Per the germline V gene, CDR1 is SGHRS and CDR2 is YFSETQ. CDR3 length: 17 residues. As DNA, the CDR3 is TGCGCCAGCAGCTTGGGGGATACTCGGGAGAGAGACTATGGCTACACCTTC. Residues: CASSLGDTRERDYGYTF.

The chain recombines TRBV9 with TRBJ1-2, with unresolved D. The CDR3 is 15 amino acids. Germline CDR1 is SGDLS and CDR2 is YYNGEE. V dropped 0 bases and J dropped 3 bases, with 12 bases sitting between them. CDR3 region: CASSVGGEGYYGYTF. DNA of the CDR3: TGTGCCAGCAGCGTAGGGGGTGAAGGGTACTATGGCTACACCTTC.

This clone was detected once. The rearrangement links TRBV19 to TRBJ1-4, with 7 positions matching TRBD1. The germline V gene encodes CDR1 LNHDA and CDR2 SQIVND (reference sequence). Unmatched junction bases numbered 6, after V lost 3 bases and J lost 8 bases. The CDR3 is 14 residues long. The CDR3 region is CASSITIRGEKLFF. In DNA, the CDR3 is TGTGCCAGTAGTATCACCATCAGGGGGGAAAAACTGTTTTTT.

The rearrangement joins TRBV14 to TRBJ1-2, with TRBD1 identical over 7 bases. This CDR3 is 15 amino acids long. Trimming cost V 1 base and J 4 bases; bases outside gene matches: 6. In germline, CDR1 is SGHDN, CDR2 FVKESK. CDR3 DNA sequence: TGTGCCAGCAGCCAAGGACAGGGTTTTTTCTATGGCTACACCTTC. Protein: CASSQGQGFFYGYTF.

This clone is a singleton in its sample. The J gene is TRBJ2-2, the V gene TRBV9; D uncertain. Germline V gene lookup returns CDR1 SGDLS and CDR2 YYNGEE. V was pared by 4 bases and J by 0 bases, with 10 bases between. The CDR3 contains 15 residues. CDR3 loop: CASSPRRANTGELFF. The CDR3 DNA sequence: TGTGCCAGCAGCCCCCGGAGAGCGAACACCGGGGAGCTGTTTTTT.

J is TRBJ1-5 and V is TRBV18, with D possibly TRBD1 on 5 matching bases. Trimming removed 3 bases from V and 4 bases from J, with 10 bases in between. The CDR3 length is 14 residues. Germline values: CDR1 KGHSH, CDR2 LQKENI. CDR3 in amino acids: CASSPQGFNQPQHF. CDR3 coding DNA: TGTGCCAGCTCACCCCAGGGATTTAATCAGCCCCAGCATTTT.

The rearrangement uses TRBV15 and TRBJ1-5; tentatively, D is TRBD1 (6 bases). CDR1 LNHNV and CDR2 YYDKDF come from the germline V gene (reference sequence). The germline V and J ends were trimmed by 4 bases and 3 bases, with 22 bases remaining between them. The CDR3 is 18 residues long. In DNA form, the CDR3 reads TGTGCCACCAGCACAGGAAGAGCCTCCAGGGGCCTCAATCAGCCCCAGCATTTT. It specifies CATSTGRASRGLNQPQHF.

This clone has only one observation. V gene TRBV5-8 combines with J gene TRBJ1-1; 7 positions agree with TRBD1. The ends lost 4 bases at V and 1 base at J; junction bases unmatched: 7. This CDR3 is 15 amino acids long. In germline, CDR1 is SGHTS, CDR2 YDEGEE. CDR3 region: CASSPRQGRNTEAFF. As DNA, the CDR3 is TGTGCCAGCAGCCCAAGACAGGGAAGGAACACTGAAGCTTTCTTT.

V usage is TRBV4-1 and J usage is TRBJ1-2, with a tentative D call TRBD1 (6 bases). Germline V gene sequence: CDR1 MGHRA, CDR2 YSYEKL. There are 15 residues in the CDR3. Trimming cost V 2 bases and J 2 bases, with 12 bases left between them. The CDR3: CASSQPIGQNYGYTF. The CDR3 nucleotides are TGCGCCAGCAGCCAACCCATAGGACAGAACTATGGCTACACCTTC.

The chain combines TRBV18 with TRBJ1-5, with D perhaps matching TRBD1 (5 bases). Germline V CDR1 and CDR2: KGHSH, LQKENI. With 6 bases removed from V and 1 base from J, the gap between germline ends came to 16 bases. There are 16 residues in the CDR3. The CDR3 DNA is TGTGCCAGCTCCGCGGGGGGGGGAGCGAGCAATCAGCCCCAGCATTTT. It yields the protein CASSAGGGASNQPQHF.

V gene TRBV28 combines with J gene TRBJ2-5; D possibly uses TRBD1 or TRBD2 (5 bases each). The CDR3 is made up of 14 amino acids. Germline V gene lookup returns CDR1 MDHEN and CDR2 SYDVKM. Trimming took 2 bases from V and 5 from J, leaving 12 bases between them. The CDR3, as DNA: TGTGCCAGCAGTTTACCTCAGGGAGTCGAGACCCAGTACTTC. This sequence encodes CASSLPQGVETQYF. Together with reference TRBV28 and TRBJ2-5, the CDR3 gives the full variable domain: DVKVTQSSRYLVKRTGEKVFLECVQDMDHENMFWYRQDPGLGLRLIYFSYDVKMKEKGDIPEGYSVSREKKERFSLILESASTNQTSMYLCASSLPQGVETQYFGPGTRLLVL.

The chain employs TRBV7-2 and TRBJ1-6, with D perhaps matching TRBD1 (5 bases). The CDR3 sequence is 16 residues long. In germline, CDR1 is SGHTA, CDR2 FQGNSA. The V end was cut by 0 bases, the J end by 0 bases, with 6 bases between. The CDR3 here is CASSLAQGSYNSPLHF. DNA for the CDR3: TGTGCCAGCAGCTTAGCGCAGGGCTCCTATAATTCACCCCTCCACTTT.

This sequence joins TRBV19 and TRBJ2-2, with D possibly being TRBD2 (6 bases). Germline assignment: CDR1 LNHDA and CDR2 SQIVND (reference sequence). This CDR3 is 13 amino acids long. V lost 3 bases to trimming and J lost 5 bases, with 7 bases between them. The CDR3 nucleotides read TGTGCCAGTAGTATTCGGGGGACCGGGGAGCTGTTTTTT. It codes for CASSIRGTGELFF.

The rearrangement uses TRBV10-2 and TRBJ2-1, with 8 bases identical to TRBD2. Unmatched junction bases numbered 12, after V lost 6 bases and J lost 5 bases. Germline CDR1 reads WSHSY; CDR2 reads SAAADI. The CDR3 sequence is 16 residues long. As DNA, the CDR3 is TGCGCCAGCAGGCACCCACTAGCGGAGCCCAACAATGAGCAGTTCTTC. It encodes CASRHPLAEPNNEQFF.

V and J are TRBV12-5 and TRBJ2-7, with TRBD2 matching 7 bases. Trimming cost V 9 bases and J 2 bases; bases outside gene matches: 7. CDR1 and CDR2 from the germline V gene are LGHNT and FRNRAP. This CDR3 contains 13 residues. This chain's CDR3 is CASQRDGAYEQYF. For the CDR3, the DNA is TGTGCTAGCCAGCGGGACGGTGCCTACGAGCAGTACTTC. Complete variable domain (other parts from reference TRBV12-5 and TRBJ2-7): DARVTQTPRHKVTEMGQEVTMRCQPILGHNTVFWYRQTMMQGLELLAYFRNRAPLDDSGMPKDRFSAEMPDATLATLKIQPSEPRDSAVYFCASQRDGAYEQYFGPGTRLTVT.

The chain links TRBV27 to TRBJ1-2, with D uncertain. Germline CDR1 reads MNHEY; CDR2 reads SMNVEV (reference sequence). This CDR3 comprises 14 residues. V lost 5 bases to trimming and J lost 6 bases, with 16 bases between them. The CDR3 DNA follows: TGTGCCAGCAGTCCCTCCGGGCTTCCAGATGGCTACACCTTC. Its protein is CASSPSGLPDGYTF.

The chain carries TRBV28 and TRBJ1-5; tentative D call: TRBD1 (6 bases). Germline loops: CDR1 MDHEN, CDR2 SYDVKM. The CDR3 has 15 residues. V was pared by 5 bases and J by 6 bases, with 17 bases between. CDR3 sequence: CASSAQGGSAQPQHF. CDR3 in DNA: TGTGCCAGCAGTGCACAGGGAGGATCGGCTCAGCCCCAGCATTTT.

The V and J genes are TRBV15 and TRBJ2-7, with 7 bases fitting TRBD2. This CDR3 is 14 amino acids long. From germline, CDR1 is LNHNV and CDR2 YYDKDF (reference sequence). V gave up 3 bases and J gave up 4 bases; unmatched junction bases: 6. The CDR3 is CATSRGGELYEQYF. DNA for the CDR3: TGTGCCACCAGCAGGGGGGGGGAGCTTTACGAGCAGTACTTC.

CDR3 DNA: TGTGCCATCCGACAGAACACTGAAGCTTTCTTT. Its protein is CAIRQNTEAFF. The chain combines TRBV10-3 with TRBJ1-1; D unclear. The CDR3 consists of 11 residues. Germline assignment: CDR1 ENHRY and CDR2 SYGVKD. Deletions cut 8 bases from V and 1 base from J, with 5 bases between.

This clone was recorded only once. The chain carries TRBV2 and TRBJ2-5; D is uncertain. CDR3 length: 13 amino acids. The ends were cut back, 4 bases at V and 5 bases at J, with 11 bases in the middle. CDR1 and CDR2 from the germline V gene are SNHLY and FYNNEI. The CDR3 loop is CASSGDAPETQYF. The CDR3 DNA follows: TGTGCCAGCAGTGGAGATGCTCCGGAGACCCAGTACTTC.

This chain connects TRBV10-3 to TRBJ1-4; D gene ambiguous. The V end lost 2 bases, the J end lost 8 bases, and 18 bases lay between the germline ends. The CDR3 runs 16 residues. Germline values: CDR1 ENHRY, CDR2 SYGVKD. DNA for the CDR3: TGTGCCATCAGTGAGAGAGCGGGGAGGGTTGGCGAAAAACTGTTTTTT. As protein: CAISERAGRVGEKLFF.

The chain carries TRBV5-6 and TRBJ1-1; D unresolved. This CDR3 is 13 amino acids long. The V gene's germline CDR1 is SGHDT and CDR2 YYEEEE. Trimming left V 2 bases short and J 2 bases short, with 7 bases between. The CDR3 is CASSLTVNTEAFF. The CDR3 DNA sequence: TGTGCCAGCAGCTTAACAGTAAACACTGAAGCTTTCTTT.

The chain is built from TRBV6-2 or TRBV6-3 and TRBJ2-1; 13 nucleotides match TRBD2. The ends lost 6 bases at V and 8 bases at J; junction bases unmatched: 4. Germline lookup yields CDR1 MNHEY and CDR2 SVGEGT. The CDR3 is 14 residues long. The CDR3 nucleotides read TGTGCCAGCAGCAGGACTAGCGGGAGTTATGAGCAGTTCTTC. It codes for CASSRTSGSYEQFF.